This TCR beta chain was recovered during a study of cytomegalovirus exposure and HLA in healthy donors. It was with 60 Vbeta and 13 Jbeta primers that the PCR ran. Method: immunoSEQ multiplex PCR; TCRdb's copy keeps in-frame clones and lacks some. There are over 80,000 clones in the sample; roughly 70% occur only once, and around 15% lies in the top ten. J gave up 10 bases and V 0 bases, and 4 bases lay outside the gene matches. CDR1 is SGHDT and CDR2 is YYEEEE in the germline V gene. The CDR3 length is 14 residues. The TCR originated in a woman in her late teens or twenties in good health and CMV-seropositive. What was sequenced was PBMCs. The chain carries TRBV5-6 and TRBJ1-6; 7 positions agree with TRBD1. CDR3 region: CASSLDRGESPLHF. The CDR3, as DNA: TGTGCCAGCAGCTTGGACAGGGGAGAATCACCCCTCCACTTT.